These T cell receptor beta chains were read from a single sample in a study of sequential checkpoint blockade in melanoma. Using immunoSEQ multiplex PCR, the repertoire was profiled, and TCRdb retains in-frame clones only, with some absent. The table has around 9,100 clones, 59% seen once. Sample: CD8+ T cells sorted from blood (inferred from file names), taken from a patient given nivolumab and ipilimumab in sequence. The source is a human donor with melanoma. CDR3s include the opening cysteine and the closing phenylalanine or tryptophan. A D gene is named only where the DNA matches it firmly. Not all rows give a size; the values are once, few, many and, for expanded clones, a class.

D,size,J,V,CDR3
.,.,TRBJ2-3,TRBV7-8,CASSARQFNTDTQYF
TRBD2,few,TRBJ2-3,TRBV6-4,CASSETSGGAADTQYF
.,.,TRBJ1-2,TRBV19,CASSTDIYRNTNYGYTF
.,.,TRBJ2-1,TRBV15,CATSSGRGASYNEQFF
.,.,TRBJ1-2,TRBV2,CASSEVLFLNYGYTF
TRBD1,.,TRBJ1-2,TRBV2,CASSSGTGIRGYTF
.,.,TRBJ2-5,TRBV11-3,CASSHEQETQYF
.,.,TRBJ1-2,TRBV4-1,CASSQAAQGYGYTF
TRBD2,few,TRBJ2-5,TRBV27,CASSLAGGEQETQYF
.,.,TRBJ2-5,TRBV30,CAWSVLGPETQYF
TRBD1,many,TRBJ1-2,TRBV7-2,CASSSGTGHYGYTF
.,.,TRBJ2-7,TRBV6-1,CASSEYGGRPYEQYF
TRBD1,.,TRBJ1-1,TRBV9,CASSLSKNGGQGGPEAFF
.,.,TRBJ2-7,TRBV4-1,CASSQAADSYEQYF
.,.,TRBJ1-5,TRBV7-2,CASSFGGNQPQHF
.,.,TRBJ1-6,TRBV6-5,CASSYTAGRTPLHF
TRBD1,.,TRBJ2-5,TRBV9,CASSVGDREGETQYF
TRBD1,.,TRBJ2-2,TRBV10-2,CASGDSGNTGELFF
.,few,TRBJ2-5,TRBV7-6,CASSLDLLETQYF
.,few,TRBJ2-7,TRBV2,CASSETGINEQYF
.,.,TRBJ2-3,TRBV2,CASSEGVGARTDTQYF
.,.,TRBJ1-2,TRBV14,CASSHRGHYGYTF
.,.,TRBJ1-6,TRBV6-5,CASRGIPLNNSPPHF
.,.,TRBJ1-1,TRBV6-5,CASSYSTGNTEAFF
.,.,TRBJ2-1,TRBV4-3,CASSQERERRNEQFF
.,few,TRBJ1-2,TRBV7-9,CASSLALNYGYTF
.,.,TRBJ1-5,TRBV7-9,CASSSPVEINQPQHF
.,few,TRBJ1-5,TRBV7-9,CASSQAETENSNQPQHF
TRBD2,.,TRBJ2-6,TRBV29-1,CSAPGGPPGANVLTF
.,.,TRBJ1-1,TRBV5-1,CASSSLGVEAFF
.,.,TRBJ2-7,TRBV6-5,CASSQGLGGYEQYF
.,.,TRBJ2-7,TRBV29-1,CSVEGGSSYEQGF
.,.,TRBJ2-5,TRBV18,CASSPPAGQETQYF
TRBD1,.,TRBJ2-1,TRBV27,CASRETGMVEQFF
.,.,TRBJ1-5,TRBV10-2,CASSEGGGQPQHF
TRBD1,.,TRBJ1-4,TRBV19,CASSAGTATNEKLFF